The present entry profiles one T cell receptor (beta chain) with its context. This entry belongs to a study of blood T cell repertoires in COVID-19. Overall study: COVID-19 samples from acute and convalescent phases originated in the United States, Italy and Spain.

How the authors handled the data: Cell counts per sample came from amplifying reference gene primers. Method: immunoSEQ multiplex PCR; TCRdb's copy keeps in-frame clones and lacks some. That table supplies the V and J calls and clone size; D and trimming were determined from the DNA. The data hold a few hundred thousand clones, with about 91% observed a single time. CDR3 length: 14 residues. V shed 4 bases and J 6 bases; nucleotides not matched to a gene: 6. Per the germline V gene, CDR1 is SGHTA and CDR2 is FQGNSA. The source of this sequence is a woman aged 30 to 39 who had recovered from COVID-19. The sequencing sample was made of peripheral blood. The V call is TRBV7-2, the J call TRBJ1-1; 9 nucleotides agree with TRBD1. This chain's CDR3 is CASSWRQGGSEAFF. For the CDR3, the DNA is TGTGCCAGCAGCTGGAGACAGGGGGGGTCTGAAGCTTTCTTT.